This T cell receptor beta chain was retrieved from a study of blood T cells in healthy people across ages. This clonotype has ten or more counts. What it binds is unknown. Then a second PCR, running roughly 6 to 12 cycles, was carried out with a sample-barcoded 5' primer and a J-beta primer mix. TCRdb called the 5' RACE reads again in MiXCR, with one record for every CDR3 protein. The table records hundreds of thousands of distinct CDR3 sequences, about 30% of them present only once. Study observations and caveats: Per million T cells, TCR beta diversity dropped about linearly as age rose.

This receptor was obtained from a woman aged 80 or over in good health. Sequenced sample: blood.

This CDR3 is CASSMGQSYNEQFF. CDR3 nucleotide sequence: TGCGCCAGCAGCATGGGACAGTCCTACAATGAGCAGTTCTTC. The rearrangement joins TRBV5-1 to TRBJ2-1; TRBD1 matches 7 bases. The length of the CDR3 is 14 residues. V was clipped by 4 bases and J by 1 base; unmatched bases: 2. Germline loops: CDR1 SGHRS, CDR2 YFSETQ.